The text below deals with one T cell receptor beta chain. Its target is unknown. Total RNA amounts of at least 5.5 micrograms were extracted per sample. This entry comes from a study of blood T cells in healthy people across ages. Background on the study: Capture via template switching afforded approximately one barcoded beta molecule per two T cells. Study-level findings and limits: Naive CD4+ cell counts and diversity both ran higher in long-lived than in aged donors. From one million sequenced T cells, diversity estimates were lower bounds.

Combining a sample-barcoded 5' primer with a J-beta primer mix, a second PCR ran for roughly 6 to 12 cycles. TCRdb redid the calling of the 5' RACE reads with MiXCR, one entry per CDR3 protein. The sample has roughly 1,300,000 distinct CDR3 sequences; 59% are singletons. CDR1 and CDR2 (germline): DFQATT, SNEGSKA (reference sequence). The CDR3 is made up of 15 amino acids. V lost 6 bases and J 9 bases, leaving 24 bases between the germline ends. Sequenced input: blood. This chain connects TRBV20-1 to TRBJ2-1, with D perhaps matching TRBD1 or TRBD2 (6 bases each). This receptor was obtained from a man between 18 and 29 years old in good health. This chain's CDR3 is CSARPLEGGPTEQFF. The CDR3 nucleotides are TGCAGTGCACGCCCGCTGGAGGGGGGACCCACTGAGCAGTTCTTC.